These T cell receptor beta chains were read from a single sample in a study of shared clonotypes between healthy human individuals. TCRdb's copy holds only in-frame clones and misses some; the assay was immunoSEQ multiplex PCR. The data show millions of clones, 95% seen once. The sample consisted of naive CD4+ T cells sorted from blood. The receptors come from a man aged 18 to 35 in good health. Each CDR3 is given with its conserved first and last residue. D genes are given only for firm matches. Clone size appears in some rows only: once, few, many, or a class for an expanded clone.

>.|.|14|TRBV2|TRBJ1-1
TGTGCCAGCAGTGTAAGGGTACTGAACACTGAAGCTTTCTTT
CASSVRVLNTEAFF
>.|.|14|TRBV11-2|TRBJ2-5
TGTGCCAGCAGCGTGGCCGCTTTCCAAGAGACCCAGTACTTC
CASSVAAFQETQYF
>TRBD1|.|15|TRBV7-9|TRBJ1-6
TGTGCCAGCACCCAAGGACAGGCAGATAATTCACCCCTCCACTTT
CASTQGQADNSPLHF
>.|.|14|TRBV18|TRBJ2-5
TGTGCCAGCTCACCACAGAGCGGCGGACAGACCCAGTACTTC
CASSPQSGGQTQYF
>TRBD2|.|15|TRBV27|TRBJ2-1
TGTGCCAGCAGTTCGGGACTAGCGGGGGGGAATGAGCAGTTCTTC
CASSSGLAGGNEQFF
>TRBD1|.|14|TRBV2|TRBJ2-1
TGTGCCAGCAGAGGGGACAGGGGACACAATGAGCAGTTCTTC
CASRGDRGHNEQFF
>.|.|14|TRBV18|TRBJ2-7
TGTGCCAGCTCACCCGGGGTCCCCCGGGACGAGCAGTACTTC
CASSPGVPRDEQYF
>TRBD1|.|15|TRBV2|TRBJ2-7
TGTGCCAGCAGCGAAGGACAGGGGGCGATCTACGAGCAGTACTTC
CASSEGQGAIYEQYF
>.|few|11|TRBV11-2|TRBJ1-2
TGTGCCAGCAGCTCTAACTATGGCTACACCTTC
CASSSNYGYTF
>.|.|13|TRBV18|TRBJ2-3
TGTGCCAGCTCAAGAAACTCCGAAGATACGCAGTATTTT
CASSRNSEDTQYF
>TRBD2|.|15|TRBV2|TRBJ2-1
TGTGCCAGCAGCCCAGGGACTAGCGGGGTCCATGAGCAGTTCTTC
CASSPGTSGVHEQFF